The clone carrying this T cell receptor beta chain was found a few times. Its antigen is unidentified. This entry is derived from a study of CD8 T cells in ankylosing spondylitis. The study, taken as a whole, reports: From matched ankylosing spondylitis synovial fluid, disease-linked clones were reportedly recovered at significantly enriched levels. For ankylosing spondylitis blood, a TCR beta motif of eight or nine highly homologous variants appeared characteristic.

CDR3 length equals 14 residues. The trim removed 5 bases at V and 4 bases at J, leaving 5 bases unmatched. Germline V gene sequence: CDR1 SGHDT, CDR2 YYEEEE. Generation of TCR beta libraries employed quantitative 5'-RACE incorporating molecular barcodes. TCRdb ran MiXCR on the 5' RACE reads and lists one entry per CDR3 protein. The repertoire has roughly 300,000 distinct CDR3 sequences, less than 10% of them found once; the top ten carry about 14%. The clonotype was recovered from a male donor with ankylosing spondylitis. The source material was blood, either unsorted or a sorted T cell fraction (not recorded which). The chain joins TRBV5-6 to TRBJ2-7, with TRBD2 identical over 11 bases. CDR3 residues: CASRLAGGVYEQYF. As DNA, the CDR3 is TGTGCCAGCAGATTAGCGGGAGGGGTGTACGAGCAGTACTTC.